This TCR beta chain came from a study of blood T cells in healthy people across ages (dated by TCRdb to the mid-2010s). For the study in its entirety: Template switching captured roughly one uniquely barcoded TCR beta cDNA molecule per two T cells in model experiments. To track age-related changes in TCR beta repertoire diversity, the study relied on deep sequencing normalized with unique cDNA molecular identifiers. Four age groups were formed from the donors: young (average roughly 16 years), middle-aged (around 40), aged (62) and long-lived (about 75). To avoid experimental bias, donors of different ages were randomly spread across the sequencing lanes. For two donors (one aged 18 to 30 and one aged 80 or older), the study analyzed two additional independent replicas of 1 million unique cDNA reads from the same blood draw.

The sample holds a few counts of this clonotype. Its antigen specificity is not known. No much larger clone exists at a distance of one base, and base qualities are not known. The CDR3 sequence holds 16 residues, the cysteine and phenylalanine included. Only CDR3 DNA remains: 48 bases, in frame from the first base. Via the germline V gene, CDR1 is MNHEY and CDR2 SVGEGT. V drops 2 bases and J drops 4 bases, leaving 15 bases in between. The 40 or so donors, aged about 6 to 95 years, were systemically healthy Caucasian individuals from Russia. Each donor gave ten milliliters of peripheral blood, collected into EDTA-treated Vacutainer tubes. PBMCs were isolated by Ficoll-Paque density-gradient centrifugation, with at least 7 million obtained per sample. Trizol reagent was used to extract total RNA from PBMCs, with at least 5.5 micrograms per sample. The percentages of naive CD45RAhigh/CD27high T cells were determined by flow cytometry on a PBMC aliquot from every donor.

The investigation overall reported the following: Since profiling was done on bulk unsorted PBMCs, naive and antigen-experienced compartments could not be conclusively compared. Because donor CMV infection status was unknown, age-related changes in expanded clonotypes were potentially confounded. Compared with the aged group, the long-lived group had more naive CD4+ T cells, fewer expanded clones and increased TCR diversity, suggesting age selection. Estimates of total diversity based on one million sequenced T cells were regarded as lower bounds and as underestimates. Observed TCR beta diversity correlated strongly with the percentage of naive T cells measured by flow cytometry. Observed TCR beta diversity per million T cells fell roughly linearly with age, and a significant reduction was already apparent by age about 36.

Libraries came from 5' RACE. The sample was run on an Illumina HiSeq 2500. A second roughly 7 to 12 cycle PCR used a sample-barcoded 5' primer and a J-beta primer mix. A template-switch 5' adaptor carrying 12 random nucleotides introduced a unique molecular identifier onto each TCR beta cDNA molecule. Each sample yielded at least 2.5 million CDR3-containing paired-end reads. The Mint cDNA synthesis kit, primed by a TRBC-specific oligonucleotide, was used to synthesize first-strand cDNA from all RNA. Following uracil-DNA glycosylase treatment, a first 18-cycle PCR with universal primers M1SS and BC2_uni_R was performed on all cDNA. Regarding the original processing steps: Each sample was normalized by randomly selecting 1 million high-quality reads, each carrying a distinct molecular identifier. Reads with shared molecular identifiers were discarded instead of being binned into consensus sequences. MiTCR, set to a Q25 quality threshold and the strictest error-elimination algorithm, was used for CDR3 identification, clonotype clustering and error correction. A nonparametric unseen species model with Euler transformation was used to estimate lower-bound total TCR beta diversity. TCRdb handled the public reads itself, with Q25 trimming in fastp and clone calling in MiXCR, and kept productive beta chains. Rows with one shared CDR3 protein collapse into an entry with the most common genes and DNA. What appears here as the V and J calls and clone size reflects TCRdb's work, not the paper's. This sample lists some 1.7 million distinct CDR3 sequences; 28% were detected once. The top ten clonotypes cover more than 6% of the sample.

This TCR came from a woman aged 25-40 years in good health. The chain uses TRBV6-2 or TRBV6-3 and TRBJ2-1; the D segment might be TRBD1 or TRBD2, since each matches 6 bases. The sample taken for sequencing was blood. Here the CDR3 is given as CASSYRGASSYNEQFF. The DNA sequence is as follows: TGTGCCAGCAGTTACAGGGGGGCATCAAGTTACAATGAGCAGTTCTTC.